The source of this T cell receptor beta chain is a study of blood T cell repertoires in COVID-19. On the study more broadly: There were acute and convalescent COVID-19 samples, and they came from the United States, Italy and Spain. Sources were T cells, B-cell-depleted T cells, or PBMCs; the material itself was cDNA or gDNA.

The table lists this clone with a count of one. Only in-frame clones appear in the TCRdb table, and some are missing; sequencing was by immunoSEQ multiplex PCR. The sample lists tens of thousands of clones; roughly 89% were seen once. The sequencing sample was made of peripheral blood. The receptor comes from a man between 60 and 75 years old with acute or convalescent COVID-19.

The chain's CDR3 is CASSPGGYNEQFF. The CDR3 DNA reads as TGTGCCAGTAGTCCCGGGGGCTACAATGAGCAGTTCTTC. The chain has TRBV19 and TRBJ2-1; D possibly corresponds to TRBD2 (6 bases). This CDR3 spans 13 amino acids. Germline V gene data show CDR1 as LNHDA and CDR2 as SQIVND (reference sequence). The germline V and J ends were trimmed by 5 bases and 3 bases, with 8 bases remaining between them. The complete variable domain, with remaining parts taken from reference TRBV19 and TRBJ2-1, reads DGGITQSPKYLFRKEGQNVTLSCEQNLNHDAMYWYRQDPGQGLRLIYYSQIVNDFQKGDIAEGYSVSREKKESFPLTVTSAQKNPTAFYLCASSPGGYNEQFFGPGTRLTVL.